The 5 T cell receptor beta chains given below trace back to one sample, sequenced in a study of T-cell reconstitution after alpha-beta-depleted transplantation in children. A TCRbeta library incorporating unique molecular identifiers was prepared. TCRdb used MiXCR to reprocess the PCR reads, holding one entry per CDR3 protein. The sample lists 600,000 to 700,000 distinct CDR3 sequences; 10% to 15% were seen once. This specimen consisted of PBMCs, obtained before TCRalphabeta/CD19-depleted stem cell transplant. The receptors derive from a girl between 2 and 10 years old with congenital amegakaryocytic thrombocytopenia, due to receive a stem cell transplant.

The CDR3 nucleotides read TGCAGTGCTAGAGGTTTCAGATTGAACACTGAAGCTTTCTTT. Translation gives CSARGFRLNTEAFF. This chain links TRBV20-1 with TRBJ1-1; D remains unclear. CDR1 is DFQATT and CDR2 is SNEGSKA in the germline V gene (reference sequence). Trimming pared 1 base from V and 0 bases from J, leaving 9 bases between. The CDR3 contains 14 residues.

This clonotype was seen a handful of times. The gene calls are TRBV12-3 or TRBV12-4 and TRBJ1-2, with D perhaps TRBD1 (6 bases). V was pared by 3 bases and J by 6 bases, with 14 bases between. The CDR3 covers 14 residues. CDR3 amino acids: CASSFGAGENGYTF. The CDR3 DNA reads as TGTGCCAGCAGTTTCGGGGCAGGGGAGAATGGCTACACCTTC.

This clonotype has ten or more counts. V usage is TRBV12-3 or TRBV12-4 and J usage is TRBJ1-5; no clear D gene. Trimming removed 8 bases at V and 7 bases at J, with 12 bases between. The CDR3 extends over 12 amino acids. The CDR3 nucleotides read TGTGCCAGCTCGGAAGACCCCCAGCCCCAGCATTTT. This translates into CASSEDPQPQHF.

This clonotype has just a few counts. V is TRBV12-5 and J is TRBJ2-3; D is perhaps TRBD2 (5 bases). The CDR3 consists of 16 residues. Per the germline V gene, CDR1 is LGHNT and CDR2 is FRNRAP. V lost 0 bases and J 1 base, leaving 11 bases between the germline ends. CDR3 loop: CASGLVMAGGTDTQYF. The CDR3 DNA is TGTGCTAGTGGTTTGGTAATGGCGGGCGGCACAGATACGCAGTATTTT.

The chain employs TRBV10-3 and TRBJ2-7; 8 bases match TRBD2. The V segment lost 7 bases and the J segment 5 bases; nucleotides outside the gene matches: 10. CDR1 and CDR2 (germline): ENHRY, SYGVKD. This CDR3 spans 14 amino acids. The CDR3: CAITQSGRTDEQYF. The CDR3, as DNA: TGTGCCATCACCCAAAGCGGGAGAACCGACGAGCAGTACTTC.